One sample yielded the 32 T cell receptor beta chains listed below, sequenced in a study of cytomegalovirus exposure and HLA in healthy donors. 13 Jbeta primers and 60 Vbeta primers were used for the PCR. Sequencing was performed with immunoSEQ multiplex PCR; in TCRdb, only in-frame clones are kept and a portion is missing. The sample carries 98,000 or so clones, around 10% recorded once. Source material: PBMCs. All receptors come from a man aged 35 to 55 in good health and CMV-seropositive.

This clone was counted a few times. This chain uses TRBV27 with TRBJ2-7; possibly TRBD2 for D (5 bases). The length of the CDR3 is 14 residues. CDR1 is MNHEY and CDR2 is SMNVEV in the germline V gene (reference sequence). Trimming pared 2 bases from V and 7 bases from J, leaving 15 bases between. The CDR3 sequence: CASSLAVLTGEQYF. CDR3 DNA: TGTGCCAGCAGTTTAGCGGTATTAACGGGGGAGCAGTACTTC.

This clone was observed a handful of times. This rearrangement joins TRBV9 to TRBJ2-7, with 10 bases that match TRBD2. This CDR3 comprises 15 residues. CDR1 SGDLS and CDR2 YYNGEE come from the germline V gene. J was trimmed by 5 bases and V by 4 bases; bases with no gene match: 9. The chain's CDR3 is CASSPSGLAGDEQYF. The CDR3 nucleotides are TGTGCCAGCAGCCCTTCCGGCCTAGCGGGAGACGAGCAGTACTTC.

The table lists this clone with many counts. V gene TRBV6-1 combines with J gene TRBJ2-3; TRBD2 matches 11 bases. The CDR3 loop spans 14 amino acids. Germline V gene lookup returns CDR1 MNHNS and CDR2 SASEGT. The V and J ends lost 6 bases and 5 bases, in that order; junction bases with no gene match: 4. CDR3: CASSPTSGRDTQYF. CDR3 nucleotide sequence: TGTGCCAGCAGCCCTACTAGCGGGAGAGATACGCAGTATTTT.

The chain carries TRBV29-1 and TRBJ2-5, with 7 nucleotides matching TRBD1. Germline CDR1 reads SQVTM; CDR2 reads ANQGSEA. This CDR3 region has 12 residues. Trimming at V came to 7 bases and at J to 4 bases, leaving 6 bases not matched to a gene. Written as DNA, the CDR3 is TGCAGCGGGACACAGGGGATAGAGACCCAGTACTTC. It encodes CSGTQGIETQYF.

This chain connects TRBV28 to TRBJ1-5; tentative D call: TRBD1 (5 bases). The germline V and J ends were trimmed by 0 bases and 0 bases, with 9 bases remaining between them. This CDR3 is built from 16 residues. The germline gives CDR1 MDHEN, CDR2 SYDVKM. This CDR3 reads CASSLWDKGSNQPQHF. The CDR3 DNA reads as TGTGCCAGCAGTTTATGGGACAAGGGTAGCAATCAGCCCCAGCATTTT. Supplemented by reference TRBV28 and TRBJ1-5, the full variable domain reads DVKVTQSSRYLVKRTGEKVFLECVQDMDHENMFWYRQDPGLGLRLIYFSYDVKMKEKGDIPEGYSVSREKKERFSLILESASTNQTSMYLCASSLWDKGSNQPQHFGDGTRLSIL.

This clone came up a few times. The rearrangement joins TRBV7-9 to TRBJ1-5, with D perhaps matching TRBD1 (5 bases). The germline CDR1 and CDR2 sequences are SEHNR and FQNEAQ (reference sequence). The CDR3 covers 15 residues. V was cut by 0 bases and J by 3 bases, with 9 bases left in between. The CDR3 protein is CASSLAGQINQPQHF. CDR3 in DNA: TGTGCCAGCAGCTTAGCGGGGCAGATCAATCAGCCCCAGCATTTT.

With regard to this clone: The sample contains more than one DNA sequence encoding this CDR3. V usage is TRBV5-6 and J usage is TRBJ2-7, with D unclear. CDR1 and CDR2 (germline): SGHDT, YYEEEE. This CDR3 is 11 amino acids long. V was pared by 4 bases and J by 1 base, with 3 bases between. Written as DNA, the CDR3 is TGTGCCAGCAGCCATTCCTACGAGCAGTACTTC. Translating gives CASSHSYEQYF. The whole variable domain, filled in from reference TRBV5-6 and TRBJ2-7, reads DAGVTQSPTHLIKTRGQQVTLRCSPKSGHDTVSWYQQALGQGPQFIFQYYEEEERQRGNFPDRFSGHQFPNYSSELNVNALLLGDSALYLCASSHSYEQYFGPGTRLTVT.

This clone appeared a few times. The CDR3 DNA reads TGTGCCAGCAGCCCAGGCTACAGGCCCTCTGGGGCCAACGTCCTGACTTTC. This sequence encodes CASSPGYRPSGANVLTF. The V and J genes are TRBV28 and TRBJ2-6; possible D gene TRBD1, 5 bases. There are 17 residues in the CDR3. The germline CDR1 and CDR2 sequences are MDHEN and SYDVKM. V lost 6 bases to trimming and J lost 0 bases, with 15 bases between them.

This clone occurred a few times. This chain's CDR3 is CASSRNRGGAEKLFF. DNA of the CDR3: TGCGCCAGCAGCCGGAACCGCGGGGGGGCTGAAAAACTGTTTTTT. The chain couples TRBV4-3 to TRBJ1-4; tentative D call: TRBD1 (6 bases). CDR1 and CDR2 (germline): LGHNA, YSLEER. Deletions cut 4 bases from V and 7 bases from J, with 16 bases between. The CDR3 covers 15 residues.

This clone has only a few counts. Other nucleotide sequences in the sample specify the same CDR3. The V call is TRBV5-1, the J call TRBJ2-3; 8 positions agree with TRBD1. Germline values: CDR1 SGHRS, CDR2 YFSETQ. The CDR3 consists of 14 residues. V trimming: 3 bases; J trimming: 6 bases; junction bases outside the gene matches: 6. In DNA form, the CDR3 reads TGCGCCAGCAGCTCCGGGACAGGTACCGATACGCAGTATTTT. Its protein is CASSSGTGTDTQYF. Full variable domain (outside the CDR3, taken from reference TRBV5-1 and TRBJ2-3): KAGVTQTPRYLIKTRGQQVTLSCSPISGHRSVSWYQQTPGQGLQFLFEYFSETQRNKGNFPGRFSGRQFSNSRSEMNVSTLELGDSALYLCASSSGTGTDTQYFGPGTRLTVL.

A few counts support this clone. The CDR3 nucleotides read TGCGCCAGCAGCCAAGATAAACTAGCGGGAGGCCCGTCCGCCAAAAACATTCAGTACTTC. It encodes CASSQDKLAGGPSAKNIQYF. The chain is built from TRBV4-1 and TRBJ2-4, with 12 bases aligning to TRBD2. Germline V gene data show CDR1 as MGHRA and CDR2 as YSYEKL. The junction had 10 bases not matched to a gene; V was cut back by 0 bases and J by 1 base. The CDR3 consists of 20 residues.

The DNA of the CDR3 is TGTGCCAGCAGCCCCCTCTATGGCTACACCTTC. Amino acids: CASSPLYGYTF. The rearrangement joins TRBV7-9 to TRBJ1-2, with D unclear. The CDR3 contains 11 residues. Trimming took off 5 bases at V and 4 bases at J, with 5 bases between the two ends. Looked up from germline, CDR1 is SEHNR and CDR2 is FQNEAQ (reference sequence).

The CDR3: CASSLGIDQGRAFF. CDR3 nucleotide sequence: TGTGCCAGCAGCTTGGGAATCGATCAGGGTCGTGCTTTCTTT. The gene calls are TRBV7-8 and TRBJ1-1; TRBD1 is a possible D gene (5 bases). V shed 3 bases and J shed 11 bases, with 19 bases lying between them. Germline assignment: CDR1 SGHVS and CDR2 FQNEAQ. This CDR3 spans 14 amino acids.

The V call is TRBV2, the J call TRBJ2-7; D gene unclear. This CDR3 region has 16 residues. V lost 4 bases to trimming and J lost 5 bases, with 21 bases between them. CDR1 is SNHLY and CDR2 is FYNNEI in the germline V gene. The CDR3 reads CASSGAVRSVVHEQYF. Written as DNA, the CDR3 is TGTGCCAGCAGTGGGGCTGTCCGATCTGTCGTCCACGAGCAGTACTTC.

This clone has just a few counts. The chain couples TRBV6-6 to TRBJ2-1; D call uncertain. Germline CDR1 MNHNY, CDR2 SVGAGI (reference sequence). Trimming pared 10 bases from V and 8 bases from J, leaving 9 bases between. The CDR3 consists of 10 residues. The CDR3 protein is CATKRDEQFF. Here the CDR3 DNA reads TGTGCCACTAAACGGGATGAGCAGTTCTTC.

This clone was picked up a small number of times. V and J are TRBV4-3 and TRBJ2-7; 9 bases agree with TRBD2. CDR3 length: 15 amino acids. The V gene end was trimmed by 2 bases and the J gene end by 3 bases; junction bases not matched to a gene: 5. In germline, CDR1 is LGHNA, CDR2 YSLEER. The CDR3 protein is CASSQFRLADYEQYF. CDR3 coding DNA: TGCGCCAGCAGCCAATTCCGACTAGCGGACTACGAGCAGTACTTC.

The chain combines TRBV28 with TRBJ2-7, with D possibly TRBD2 on 6 matching bases. The CDR3 is made up of 15 amino acids. V was clipped by 7 bases and J by 3 bases, with 19 bases between them. Germline V CDR1 and CDR2: MDHEN, SYDVKM. This chain's CDR3 is CASTLGWGDLYEQYF. The DNA of the CDR3 is TGTGCCAGCACCTTGGGGTGGGGGGACCTCTACGAGCAGTACTTC.

The rearrangement uses TRBV12-5 and TRBJ2-7, with unresolved D. CDR3 length: 13 residues. V lost 4 bases to trimming and J lost 1 base, with 8 bases between them. Germline CDR1 and CDR2: LGHNT and FRNRAP. CDR3 sequence: CASGSNWSYEQYF. Here the CDR3 DNA reads TGTGCTAGTGGTTCAAACTGGTCCTACGAGCAGTACTTC.

The table lists this clone with a few counts. The genes are TRBV9 and TRBJ1-5; TRBD1 might be the D (6 bases). The CDR3 is made up of 14 amino acids. V was cut by 4 bases and J by 3 bases, with 11 bases left in between. Germline lookup yields CDR1 SGDLS and CDR2 YYNGEE. In DNA, the CDR3 is TGTGCCAGCAGCCGGGACACCGACAATCAGCCCCAGCATTTT. It yields the protein CASSRDTDNQPQHF.

The chain joins TRBV7-9 to TRBJ2-2, with D possibly TRBD2 on 6 matching bases. The CDR3 runs 12 residues. The germline CDR1 and CDR2 sequences are SEHNR and FQNEAQ (reference sequence). V was shortened by 11 bases and J by 2 bases, with 9 bases between the two germline ends. CDR3 DNA: TGTGCCGTGGAGGGAAACACCGGGGAGCTGTTTTTT. Its translation is CAVEGNTGELFF.

The chain has TRBV28 and TRBJ2-2, with 8 bases identical to TRBD2. The CDR3 is made up of 15 amino acids. Germline V lookup: CDR1 MDHEN, CDR2 SYDVKM. V dropped 4 bases and J dropped 2; count of bases not matched to a gene: 3. This chain's CDR3 is CASSSLAGNTGELFF. Written as DNA, the CDR3 is TGTGCCAGCAGTTCCCTAGCGGGCAACACCGGGGAGCTGTTTTTT.

This clone was recorded a few times. The chain employs TRBV6-1 and TRBJ2-3, with TRBD1 as a possible D gene (6 bases). CDR3 length: 14 amino acids. Germline CDR1 and CDR2: MNHNS and SASEGT. V shed 5 bases and J shed 4 bases, with 13 bases lying between them. The CDR3 DNA is TGTGCCAGCAGTCCTGGACAGTTTGCAGATACGCAGTATTTT. This translates into CASSPGQFADTQYF.

The V call is TRBV7-9, the J call TRBJ1-1; no reliable D call. The germline CDR1 and CDR2 sequences are SEHNR and FQNEAQ (reference sequence). CDR3 length equals 11 residues. V was pared by 11 bases and J by 1 base, with 8 bases between. The chain's CDR3 is CAYEANTEAFF. The CDR3 DNA sequence: TGTGCCTACGAGGCGAACACTGAAGCTTTCTTT.

The chain links TRBV7-9 to TRBJ2-5; D perhaps matches TRBD2 (6 bases). V was pared by 5 bases and J by 5 bases, with 12 bases between. The V gene's germline CDR1 is SEHNR and CDR2 FQNEAQ (reference sequence). This CDR3 comprises 13 residues. The CDR3 DNA reads as TGTGCCAGCAGCCTTCCGGGACTTGAGACCCAGTACTTC. It codes for CASSLPGLETQYF.

This clone turned up a few times. This rearrangement joins TRBV30 to TRBJ2-7; D is perhaps TRBD1 (5 bases). V gave up 5 bases and J gave up 6 bases, with 11 bases separating them. CDR1 and CDR2 from the germline V gene are GTSNPN and SVGIG (reference sequence). This CDR3 spans 11 amino acids. The CDR3 nucleotides read TGTGCCTGGGGGGCCTTAGGCGAGCAGTACTTC. Amino acids: CAWGALGEQYF.

This clone showed up just a few times. The chain couples TRBV2 to TRBJ2-1; 8 bases are a match to TRBD1. V lost 7 bases and J lost 2; bases outside the gene matches: 10. CDR1 is SNHLY and CDR2 is FYNNEI in the germline V gene. The CDR3 runs to 16 residues. In DNA, the CDR3 is TGTGCCAGCACCAACGGACAGGGACGCACCTACAATGAGCAGTTCTTC. It codes for CASTNGQGRTYNEQFF.

CDR3 region: CATSPGMTGGDEQYF. The CDR3 region has the DNA TGTGCCACCAGCCCCGGTATGACAGGGGGCGACGAGCAGTACTTC. The genes are TRBV15 and TRBJ2-7; 10 bases agree with TRBD1. The V segment lost 5 bases and the J segment 5 bases; nucleotides outside the gene matches: 9. Germline assignment: CDR1 LNHNV and CDR2 YYDKDF (reference sequence). This CDR3 comprises 15 residues. Filled out from reference TRBV15 and TRBJ2-7, the complete variable domain reads DAMVIQNPRYQVTQFGKPVTLSCSQTLNHNVMYWYQQKSSQAPKLLFHYYDKDFNNEADTPDNFQSRRPNTSFCFLDIRSPGLGDTAMYLCATSPGMTGGDEQYFGPGTRLTVT.

The chain uses TRBV15 and TRBJ2-5; 7 positions agree with TRBD1. V lost 3 bases and J lost 3; bases outside the gene matches: 4. Germline CDR1 and CDR2: LNHNV and YYDKDF (reference sequence). This CDR3 has 14 amino acids. The CDR3 region has the DNA TGTGCCACCAGCAGTGGACAGGCAAAAGAGACCCAGTACTTC. This translates into CATSSGQAKETQYF.

This clone has a handful of counts. The chain employs TRBV7-9 and TRBJ2-7; a possible D gene is TRBD1 (5 bases). CDR1 is SEHNR, CDR2 FQNEAQ, per germline (reference sequence). The CDR3 totals 16 residues. Trimming pared 3 bases from V and 3 bases from J, leaving 18 bases between. For the CDR3, the DNA is TGTGCCAGCAGCTTCGGACAAATACGCCAGGGCTACGAGCAGTACTTC. It yields the protein CASSFGQIRQGYEQYF.

The genes are TRBV7-9 and TRBJ1-4; D possibly corresponds to TRBD1 (5 bases). The CDR3 is 14 amino acids. Per the germline V gene, CDR1 is SEHNR and CDR2 is FQNEAQ (reference sequence). Between the trimmed V and J ends, which lost 2 bases and 6 bases, there was a span of 10 bases. The CDR3: CASSLSRADEKLFF. For the CDR3, the DNA is TGTGCCAGCAGCTTAAGCAGGGCGGATGAAAAACTGTTTTTT.

The chain employs TRBV6-1 and TRBJ2-2; tentative D call: TRBD1 (5 bases). The germline V gene has CDR1 MNHNS and CDR2 SASEGT. There are 15 residues in the CDR3. V was pared by 4 bases and J by 2 bases, with 11 bases between. Here the CDR3 reads CASSVVQANTGELFF. The CDR3 bases are TGTGCCAGCAGTGTAGTACAGGCCAACACCGGGGAGCTGTTTTTT.

This clone has more than one count but fewer than ten. Compared with germline, one end of the junction differs, possibly owing to a read error. V and J are TRBV4-3 and TRBJ2-1; 8 bases are a match to TRBD2. CDR3 size: 16 residues. Germline CDR1 and CDR2: LGHNA and YSLEER. The CDR3 nucleotides read TGCGACAGCAGCCAAGACCCAGCGGGAGCCTTCAATGAGAAGTTCTTC. This translates into CDSSQDPAGAFNEKFF.